The 7 T cell receptor beta chains below were found in one sample sequenced in a study of cytotoxic CD8 clonotypes in ibrutinib-treated CLL. Profiling relied on immunoSEQ multiplex PCR, and the TCRdb table lists in-frame clones only, not all of them. Of 150,000 to 250,000 clones in the sample, around 70% were seen once. This material consisted of PBMCs, taken after 24 months of ibrutinib treatment. The receptor set was obtained from a human donor with chronic lymphocytic leukemia.

This clone was observed a few times. The rearrangement uses TRBV10-1 and TRBJ2-7; the match to TRBD2 covers 8 bases. The J segment lost 4 bases and the V segment lost 3 bases, leaving 5 bases of the junction unmatched. Germline CDR1 WNHNN, CDR2 SYGVQD (reference sequence). The CDR3 contains 14 residues. The CDR3, as DNA: TGCGCCAGCAGTGATGAGCGGGAGTTGTACGAGCAGTACTTC. It codes for CASSDERELYEQYF.

V is TRBV29-1 and J is TRBJ2-7; D might be TRBD1 (5 bases). The germline V gene encodes CDR1 SQVTM and CDR2 ANQGSEA. This CDR3 comprises 14 residues. Trimming stripped 4 bases from V and 2 bases from J, with 15 bases between. This CDR3 reads CSVGVGAKTYEQYF. The CDR3 DNA sequence: TGCAGCGTTGGGGTAGGGGCGAAAACCTACGAGCAGTACTTC.

This chain links TRBV14 with TRBJ2-7; TRBD1 matches at 9 bases. This CDR3 is built from 14 residues. V was pared by 4 bases and J by 6 bases, with 7 bases of the junction left unmatched. Germline V gene sequence: CDR1 SGHDN, CDR2 FVKESK. CDR3 sequence (DNA): TGTGCCAGCAGCCTCTGGACAGGGGCCTCCGAGCAGTACTTC. Protein: CASSLWTGASEQYF.

V gene TRBV5-1 combines with J gene TRBJ2-1; TRBD1 might be the D (6 bases). Germline values: CDR1 SGHRS, CDR2 YFSETQ. Trimming cost V 5 bases and J 12 bases, with 18 bases left between them. The length of the CDR3 is 13 residues. The CDR3 loop is CASSDNRVSGQFF. The CDR3 DNA reads TGCGCCAGCAGTGATAACAGGGTAAGCGGGCAGTTCTTC.

This clone was seen a few times. This chain uses TRBV27 with TRBJ2-2, with D possibly TRBD2 on 6 matching bases. Germline V gene sequence: CDR1 MNHEY, CDR2 SMNVEV (reference sequence). The CDR3 contains 17 residues. V lost 2 bases and J 2 bases, leaving 15 bases between the germline ends. This chain's CDR3 is CASSLSSLAINTGELFF. CDR3 in DNA: TGTGCCAGCAGTTTAAGTAGTCTAGCGATAAACACCGGGGAGCTGTTTTTT.

This clone turned up a few times. CDR3 in DNA: TGTGCCAGCAGTTTAGACAGCTACTATGGCTACACCTTC. Protein sequence: CASSLDSYYGYTF. The chain has TRBV28 and TRBJ1-2, with D perhaps TRBD1 (5 bases). This CDR3 contains 13 residues. CDR1 is MDHEN and CDR2 is SYDVKM in the germline V gene. V lost 2 bases to trimming and J lost 3 bases, with 7 bases between them.

The V gene is TRBV2, the J gene TRBJ2-1, with 14 bases aligning to TRBD2. Germline V gene lookup returns CDR1 SNHLY and CDR2 FYNNEI. The ends lost 4 bases at V and 10 bases at J; junction bases unmatched: 6. The CDR3 spans 15 residues. The CDR3 here is CASSGLAGGFGEQFF. The CDR3 DNA is TGTGCCAGCAGTGGACTAGCGGGAGGGTTTGGGGAGCAGTTCTTC.